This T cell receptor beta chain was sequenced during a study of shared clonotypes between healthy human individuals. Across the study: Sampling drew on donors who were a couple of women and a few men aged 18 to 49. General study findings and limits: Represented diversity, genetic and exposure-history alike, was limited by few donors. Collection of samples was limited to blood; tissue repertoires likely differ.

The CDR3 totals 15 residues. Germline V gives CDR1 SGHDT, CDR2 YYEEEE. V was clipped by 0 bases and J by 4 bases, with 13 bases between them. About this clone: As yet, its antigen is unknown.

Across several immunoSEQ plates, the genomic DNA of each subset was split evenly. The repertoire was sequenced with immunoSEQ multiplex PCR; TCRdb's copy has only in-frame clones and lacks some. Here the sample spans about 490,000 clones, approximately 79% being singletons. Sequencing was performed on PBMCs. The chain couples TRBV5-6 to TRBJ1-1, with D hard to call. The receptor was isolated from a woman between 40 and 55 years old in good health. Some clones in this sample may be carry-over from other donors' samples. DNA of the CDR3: TGTGCCAGCAGCTTGGGGGGAGAAGTAAGCACTGAAGCTTTCTTT. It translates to CASSLGGEVSTEAFF. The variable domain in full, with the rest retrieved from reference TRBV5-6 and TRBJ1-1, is DAGVTQSPTHLIKTRGQQVTLRCSPKSGHDTVSWYQQALGQGPQFIFQYYEEEERQRGNFPDRFSGHQFPNYSSELNVNALLLGDSALYLCASSLGGEVSTEAFFGQGTRLTVV.